Reported below is one TCR beta chain. Its antigen is still unknown. Amplification targeted TCR beta CDR3 regions from RNA transcripts. First-round RT-PCR targeting the TCR CDR3 was performed with the HTBI primer set. TCRdb reprocessed the multiplex PCR reads via MiXCR and lists one record per CDR3 protein. Of about 590,000 distinct CDR3 sequences listed, 15% to 18% are singletons. The PBMCs were taken from roughly 10 ml of fresh peripheral blood. V lost 10 bases and J lost 3, with 13 bases in between. This CDR3 contains 13 residues. The sample belongs to a study of T cells in Graves' hyperthyroidism and ophthalmopathy. General study points: Ophthalmopathy onset followed model prediction by a median approximately 6.2 months. Most clonotypes that expanded in the thyroid above 0.001 also showed up in blood.

The sample comprised blood. This receptor was taken from a woman in her thirties with Graves' hyperthyroidism. The V and J genes are TRBV12-3 or TRBV12-4 and TRBJ2-1, with D possibly TRBD2 on 7 matching bases. The CDR3 protein is CAIKGEGYNEQFF. For the CDR3, the DNA is TGTGCCATCAAGGGGGAGGGCTACAATGAGCAGTTCTTC.